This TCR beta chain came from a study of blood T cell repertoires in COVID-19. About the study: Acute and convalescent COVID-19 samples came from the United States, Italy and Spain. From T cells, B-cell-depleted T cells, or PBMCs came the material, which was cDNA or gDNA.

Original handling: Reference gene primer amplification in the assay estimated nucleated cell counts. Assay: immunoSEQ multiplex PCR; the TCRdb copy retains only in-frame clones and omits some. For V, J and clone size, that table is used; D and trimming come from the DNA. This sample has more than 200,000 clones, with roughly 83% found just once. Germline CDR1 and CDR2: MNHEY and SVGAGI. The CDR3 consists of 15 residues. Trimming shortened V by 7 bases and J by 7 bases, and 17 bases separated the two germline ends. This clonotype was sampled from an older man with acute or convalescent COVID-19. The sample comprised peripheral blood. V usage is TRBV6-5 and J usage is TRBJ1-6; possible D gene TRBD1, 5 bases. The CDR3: CASIEGTGMNSPLHF. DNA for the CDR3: TGTGCCAGCATAGAAGGAACAGGAATGAATTCACCCCTCCACTTT.